This is a list of T cell receptor beta chains from one sample in a study of cytomegalovirus exposure and HLA in healthy donors. Profiling relied on immunoSEQ multiplex PCR, and the TCRdb table lists in-frame clones only, not all of them. The table includes 90,000 to 150,000 clones, about 74% detected once. The sequencing input was PBMCs. The receptors shown here come from a female donor in good health and CMV-seronegative. The CDR3 runs from the conserved cysteine through the conserved F or W. The D gene is left open where the match is weak. Rows give clone size only sometimes, using once, few, many, or a class for an expanded clone.

>.|.|TRBV20-1|TRBJ2-5
CSARGRETQYF
TGCAGTGCTAGGGGCCGAGAGACCCAGTACTTC
>.|TRBD1|TRBV5-3|TRBJ1-1
CARSSTGTGEAFF
TGTGCCAGAAGCTCCACCGGGACAGGTGAAGCTTTCTTT
>.|.|TRBV19|TRBJ2-1
CASSIGLSRWGPLNEQFF
TGTGCCAGTAGTATAGGCCTCAGTCGGTGGGGGCCTCTGAATGAGCAGTTCTTC
>.|.|TRBV14|TRBJ1-1
CASTNGGEAFF
TGTGCCAGCACCAACGGGGGGGAAGCTTTCTTT
>.|TRBD2|TRBV6-5|TRBJ2-5
CASSYSLAGGQETQYF
TGTGCCAGCAGTTACAGTCTAGCGGGGGGACAAGAGACCCAGTACTTC
>.|.|TRBV14|TRBJ1-1
CASSQVWGAEAFF
TGTGCCAGCAGCCAAGTGTGGGGCGCTGAAGCTTTCTTT
>.|.|TRBV5-8|TRBJ1-2
CASSHLTGTGGYTF
TGTGCCAGCAGCCACCTTACAGGTACAGGAGGCTACACCTTC
>.|TRBD1|TRBV19|TRBJ1-6
CASSIPTGGGTSPLHF
TGTGCCAGTAGTATCCCGACAGGGGGCGGTACATCACCCCTCCACTTT
>.|TRBD2|TRBV9|TRBJ2-1
CASSPPSGAGGNNEQFF
TGTGCCAGCAGCCCGCCATCTGGAGCGGGGGGGAACAATGAGCAGTTCTTC
>.|.|TRBV4-2|TRBJ2-2
CASSQAGGQNTGELFF
TGTGCCAGCAGCCAAGCGGGCGGACAGAACACCGGGGAGCTGTTTTTT
>.|.|TRBV2|TRBJ1-2
CASRQTDNNYGYTF
TGTGCCAGCAGACAGACAGACAATAACTATGGCTACACCTTC
>.|TRBD2|TRBV7-2|TRBJ2-5
CASSLAGGETQYF
TGTGCCAGCAGCTTAGCCGGGGGGGAGACCCAGTACTTC
>.|.|TRBV7-9|TRBJ1-1
CASTKAKGPYTEAFF
TGTGCCAGCACCAAAGCCAAGGGGCCGTACACTGAAGCTTTCTTT
>few|.|TRBV7-8|TRBJ2-7
CASSFSGSREQYF
TGTGCCAGCAGCTTCTCAGGGTCGCGGGAGCAGTACTTC
>few|TRBD1|TRBV7-9|TRBJ1-1
CASSPQGGQGLNTEAFF
TGTGCCAGCAGCCCCCAAGGGGGACAGGGGTTAAACACTGAAGCTTTCTTT
>.|TRBD2|TRBV7-9|TRBJ2-5
CASSPGTSGGQETQYF
TGTGCCAGCAGCCCCGGGACTAGCGGGGGGCAAGAGACCCAGTACTTC
>once|TRBD1|TRBV18|TRBJ2-3
CASSPRRQGEHFSTDTQYF
TGTGCCAGCTCACCACGACGGCAGGGGGAACATTTTAGCACAGATACGCAGTATTTT
>.|.|TRBV2|TRBJ1-5
CASSTLLTGNEPQHF
TGTGCCAGCAGTACACTCCTAACAGGGAACGAGCCCCAGCATTTT
>.|.|TRBV7-2|TRBJ2-5
CASSLIQGGEQYF
TGTGCCAGCAGCTTAATACAGGGAGGGGAGCAGTACTTC
>.|.|TRBV10-3|TRBJ2-2
CAIKARVGAAANTGELFF
TGTGCCATCAAGGCCCGAGTTGGAGCAGCTGCGAACACCGGGGAGCTGTTTTTT
>.|TRBD1|TRBV6-4|TRBJ1-6
CASSEEGADNSPLHF
TGTGCCAGCAGTGAGGAGGGGGCCGATAATTCACCCCTCCACTTT
>.|.|TRBV9|TRBJ2-5
CASSESSRGADTQYF
TGTGCCAGCAGCGAATCCTCCCGGGGGGCGGATACCCAGTACTTC
>.|TRBD2|TRBV4-1|TRBJ2-7
CASSQGGLAGRAAYEQYF
TGCGCCAGCAGCCAGGGGGGACTAGCGGGGAGGGCGGCCTACGAGCAGTACTTC
>.|TRBD1|TRBV7-8|TRBJ1-4
CASSAGTGVSEKLFF
TGTGCCAGCAGCGCCGGGACAGGGGTCTCTGAAAAACTGTTTTTT
>.|TRBD2|TRBV5-1|TRBJ2-5
CASSEGLAGVTQETQYF
TGCGCCAGCAGCGAGGGACTAGCGGGGGTCACACAAGAGACCCAGTACTTC
>.|.|TRBV9|TRBJ1-3
CASSVEGSSGNTIYF
TGTGCCAGCAGCGTAGAAGGGAGCTCTGGAAACACCATATATTTT
>few|TRBD1|TRBV4-1|TRBJ1-5
CASSQVQGQPQHF
TGCGCCAGCAGCCAGGTACAGGGGCAGCCCCAGCATTTT
>.|TRBD2|TRBV2|TRBJ2-7
CASREGTSGSYEQYF
TGTGCCAGCAGGGAGGGAACTAGCGGCAGCTACGAGCAGTACTTC
>.|TRBD2|TRBV7-7|TRBJ2-5
CAVGLTETQYF
TGTGCTGTGGGACTAACAGAGACCCAGTACTTC
>.|TRBD2|TRBV6-1|TRBJ2-3
CASILTSGGADTQYF
TGTGCCAGCATCCTGACTAGCGGGGGGGCAGATACGCAGTATTTT